Described below is a single TCR beta chain sequence and its context. This sample also contains other DNA sequences that code for the same CDR3. This specimen belongs to a study of blood T cell repertoires in COVID-19. TCRdb's copy holds only in-frame clones and misses some; the assay was immunoSEQ multiplex PCR. The top ten clones hold about 1.6% of a sample with 200,000 to 300,000 clones, about nine tenths of them seen once. V lost 3 bases to trimming and J lost 5 bases, with 10 bases between them. The CDR3 is 13 amino acids. This sequence joins TRBV12-3 or TRBV12-4 and TRBJ1-2, with D perhaps TRBD1 (6 bases). Sequenced: peripheral blood. This TCR came from a woman between 35 and 50 years old who had recovered from COVID-19. CDR3 DNA sequence: TGTGCCAGCAGTTTGGTTCAGGGGTATGGCTACACCTTC. Translating it yields CASSLVQGYGYTF.